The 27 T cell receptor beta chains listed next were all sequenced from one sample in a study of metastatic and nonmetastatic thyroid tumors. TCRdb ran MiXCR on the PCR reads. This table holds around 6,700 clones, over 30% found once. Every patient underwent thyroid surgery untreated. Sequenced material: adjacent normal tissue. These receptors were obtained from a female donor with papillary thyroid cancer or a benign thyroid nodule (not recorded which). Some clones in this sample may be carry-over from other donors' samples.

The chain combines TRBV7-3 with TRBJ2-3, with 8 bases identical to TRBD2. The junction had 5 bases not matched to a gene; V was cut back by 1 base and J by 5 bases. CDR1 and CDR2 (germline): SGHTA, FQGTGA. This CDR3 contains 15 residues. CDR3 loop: CASSLNGRAKDTQYF. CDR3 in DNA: TGTGCCAGCAGCTTAAACGGGAGGGCTAAAGATACGCAGTATTTT.

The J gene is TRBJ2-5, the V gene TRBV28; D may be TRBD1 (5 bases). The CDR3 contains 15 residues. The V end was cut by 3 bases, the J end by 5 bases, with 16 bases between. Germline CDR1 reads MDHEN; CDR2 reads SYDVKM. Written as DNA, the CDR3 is TGTGCCAGCAGTTTCCCGCTAGGGGTTGGGGAGACCCAGTACTTC. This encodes CASSFPLGVGETQYF.

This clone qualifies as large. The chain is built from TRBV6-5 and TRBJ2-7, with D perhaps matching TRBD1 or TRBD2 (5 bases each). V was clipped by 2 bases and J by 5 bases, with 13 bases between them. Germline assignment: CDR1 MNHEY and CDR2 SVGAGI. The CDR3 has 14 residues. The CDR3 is CASSYGGRVNEQYF. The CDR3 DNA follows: TGTGCCAGCAGTTACGGAGGCAGGGTAAACGAGCAGTACTTC.

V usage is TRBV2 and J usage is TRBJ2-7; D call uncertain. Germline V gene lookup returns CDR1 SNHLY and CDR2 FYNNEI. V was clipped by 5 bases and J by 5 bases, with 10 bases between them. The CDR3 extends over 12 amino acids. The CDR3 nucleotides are TGTGCCAGCAGTACCGACTCAGACGAGCAGTACTTC. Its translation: CASSTDSDEQYF.

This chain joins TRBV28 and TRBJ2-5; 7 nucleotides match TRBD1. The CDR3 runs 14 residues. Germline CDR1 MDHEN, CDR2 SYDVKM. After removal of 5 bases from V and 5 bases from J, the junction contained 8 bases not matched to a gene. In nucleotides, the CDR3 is TGTGCCAGCAGTCCAACAGGGGAAGTGGAGACCCAGTACTTC. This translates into CASSPTGEVETQYF.

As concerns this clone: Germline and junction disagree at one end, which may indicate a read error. CDR3 DNA: TGTGCCACCAGTTCTAGCGGGGGGGCCGGGGAGCTGTTTTTT. It encodes CATSSSGGAGELFF. This sequence joins TRBV12-3 or TRBV12-4 and TRBJ2-2, with 12 bases lining up with TRBD2. The CDR3 runs 14 residues.

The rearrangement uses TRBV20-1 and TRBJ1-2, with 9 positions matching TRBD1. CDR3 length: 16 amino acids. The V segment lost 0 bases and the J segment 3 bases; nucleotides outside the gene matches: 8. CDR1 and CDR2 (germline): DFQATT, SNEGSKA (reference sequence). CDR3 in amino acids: CSARDRRDRAYYGYTF. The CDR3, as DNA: TGCAGTGCTAGAGATAGAAGGGACAGGGCTTACTATGGCTACACCTTC.

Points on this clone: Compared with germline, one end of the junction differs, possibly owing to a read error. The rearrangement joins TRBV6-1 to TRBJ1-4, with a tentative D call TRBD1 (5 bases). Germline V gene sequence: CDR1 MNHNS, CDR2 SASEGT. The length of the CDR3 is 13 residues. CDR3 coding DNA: TGTGCCAGCACCGAAGGGAGGGACGAAAAACTGTTCTTT. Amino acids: CASTEGRDEKLFF.

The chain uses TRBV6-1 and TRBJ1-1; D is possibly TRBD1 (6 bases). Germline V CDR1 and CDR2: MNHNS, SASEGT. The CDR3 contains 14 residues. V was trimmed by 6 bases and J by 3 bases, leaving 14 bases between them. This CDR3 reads CASRMTGWDTEAFF. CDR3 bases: TGTGCCAGCAGGATGACAGGTTGGGACACTGAAGCTTTCTTT.

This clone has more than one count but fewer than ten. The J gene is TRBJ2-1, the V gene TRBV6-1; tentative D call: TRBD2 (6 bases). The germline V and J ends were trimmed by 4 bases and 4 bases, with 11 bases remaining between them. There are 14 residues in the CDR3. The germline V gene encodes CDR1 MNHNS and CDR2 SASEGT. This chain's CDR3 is CASSGGLNYNEQFF. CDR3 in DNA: TGTGCCAGCAGTGGCGGACTAAATTACAATGAGCAGTTCTTC.

CDR3 coding DNA: TGTGCCAGCAGTTTATCAGCCGGAACGTTAGATACGCAGTATTTT. It specifies CASSLSAGTLDTQYF. The V call is TRBV6-4, the J call TRBJ2-3; D remains ambiguous. The CDR3 totals 15 residues. V was trimmed by 5 bases and J by 5 bases, leaving 17 bases between them. CDR1 and CDR2 (germline): MRHNA, SNTAGT.

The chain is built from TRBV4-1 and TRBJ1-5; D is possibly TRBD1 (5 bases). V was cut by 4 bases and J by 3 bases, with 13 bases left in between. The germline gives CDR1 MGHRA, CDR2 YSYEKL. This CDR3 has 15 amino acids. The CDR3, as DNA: TGCGCCAGCAGCCCGGATGGGGGGGTCAATCAGCCCCAGCATTTT. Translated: CASSPDGGVNQPQHF.

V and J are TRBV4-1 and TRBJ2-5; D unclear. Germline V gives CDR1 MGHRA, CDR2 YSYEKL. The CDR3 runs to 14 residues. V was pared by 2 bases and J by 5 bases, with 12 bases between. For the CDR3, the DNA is TGCGCCAGCAGCCAATTCGAGCACGGCGAGACCCAGTACTTC. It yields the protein CASSQFEHGETQYF.

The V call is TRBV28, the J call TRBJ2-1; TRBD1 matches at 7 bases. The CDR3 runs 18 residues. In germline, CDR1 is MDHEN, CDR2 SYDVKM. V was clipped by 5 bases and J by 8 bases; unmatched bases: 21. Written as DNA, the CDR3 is TGTGCCAGCAGTAAGCTCTGGGACAGCTCCACCCTCGCCCATGAGCAGTTCTTC. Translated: CASSKLWDSSTLAHEQFF.

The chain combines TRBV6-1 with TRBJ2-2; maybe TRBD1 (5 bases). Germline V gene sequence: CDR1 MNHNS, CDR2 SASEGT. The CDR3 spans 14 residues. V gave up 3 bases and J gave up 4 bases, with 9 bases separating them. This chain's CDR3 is CASSDDRVTGELFF. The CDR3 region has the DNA TGTGCCAGCAGTGACGACAGAGTCACCGGGGAGCTGTTTTTT.

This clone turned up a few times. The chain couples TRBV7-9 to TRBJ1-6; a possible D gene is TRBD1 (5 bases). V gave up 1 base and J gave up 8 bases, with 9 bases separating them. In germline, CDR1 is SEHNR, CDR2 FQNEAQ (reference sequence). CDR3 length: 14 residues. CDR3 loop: CASSLVRGDSPLHF. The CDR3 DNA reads TGTGCCAGCAGCTTAGTTCGGGGGGATTCACCCCTCCACTTT.

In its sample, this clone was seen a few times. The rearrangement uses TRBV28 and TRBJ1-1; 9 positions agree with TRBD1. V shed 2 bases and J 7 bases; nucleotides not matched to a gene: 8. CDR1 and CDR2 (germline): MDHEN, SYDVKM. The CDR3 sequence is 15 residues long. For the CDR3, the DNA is TGTGCCAGCAGTTTAGCCGACAGGGGGGGGAGTGAAGCTTTCTTT. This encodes CASSLADRGGSEAFF.

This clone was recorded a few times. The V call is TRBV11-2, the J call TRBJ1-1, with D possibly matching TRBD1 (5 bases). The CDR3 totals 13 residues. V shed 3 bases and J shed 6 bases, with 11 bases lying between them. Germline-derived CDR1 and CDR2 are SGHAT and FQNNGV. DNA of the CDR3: TGTGCCAGCAGCTTCGGGCCCAGGGCTGAAGCTTTCTTT. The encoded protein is CASSFGPRAEAFF.

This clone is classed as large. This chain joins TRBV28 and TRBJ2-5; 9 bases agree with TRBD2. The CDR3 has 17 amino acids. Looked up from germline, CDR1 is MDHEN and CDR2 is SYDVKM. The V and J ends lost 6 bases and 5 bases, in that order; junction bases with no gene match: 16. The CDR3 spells CASSPPLSGSRGETQYF. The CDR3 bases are TGTGCCAGCAGCCCACCCCTTAGCGGGAGTAGGGGGGAGACCCAGTACTTC.

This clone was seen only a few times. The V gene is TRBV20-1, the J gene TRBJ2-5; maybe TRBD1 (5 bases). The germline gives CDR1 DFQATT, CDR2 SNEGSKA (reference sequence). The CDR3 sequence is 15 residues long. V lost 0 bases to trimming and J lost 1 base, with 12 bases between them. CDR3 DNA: TGCAGTGCTAGAGATGGGCAGGGCCTCCAAGAGACCCAGTACTTC. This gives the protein CSARDGQGLQETQYF.

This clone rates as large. CDR3 loop: CASSWNGNTIYF. The DNA for the CDR3 is TGTGCCAGCAGCTGGAATGGAAACACCATATATTTT. This sequence joins TRBV12-3 or TRBV12-4 and TRBJ1-3; D is unclear. V was shortened by 6 bases and J by 3 bases, with 6 bases between the two germline ends. The CDR3 spans 12 residues.

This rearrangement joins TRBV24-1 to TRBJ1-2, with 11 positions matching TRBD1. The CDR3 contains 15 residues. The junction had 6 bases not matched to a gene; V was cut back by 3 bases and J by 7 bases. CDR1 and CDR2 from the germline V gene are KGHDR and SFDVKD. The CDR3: CATSDPGQGAPGYTF. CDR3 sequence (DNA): TGTGCCACCAGTGATCCCGGACAGGGGGCTCCTGGCTACACCTTC.

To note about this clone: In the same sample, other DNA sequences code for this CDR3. This CDR3 reads CASSLDRGRGGYTF. DNA for the CDR3: TGTGCCAGCAGTTTGGACAGGGGGCGCGGGGGCTACACCTTC. The rearrangement joins TRBV11-2 to TRBJ1-2, with 11 bases identical to TRBD1. Trimming removed 6 bases from V and 8 bases from J; junction bases left unmatched: 8. This CDR3 has 14 amino acids. Germline V gene lookup returns CDR1 SGHAT and CDR2 FQNNGV.

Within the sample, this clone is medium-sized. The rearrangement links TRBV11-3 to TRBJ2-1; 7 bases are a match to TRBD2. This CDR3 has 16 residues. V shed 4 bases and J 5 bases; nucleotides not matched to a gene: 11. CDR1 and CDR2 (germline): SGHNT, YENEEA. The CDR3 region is CASSSSGRRPNNEQFF. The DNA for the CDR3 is TGTGCCAGCAGCTCCTCCGGGAGGAGACCAAACAATGAGCAGTTCTTC. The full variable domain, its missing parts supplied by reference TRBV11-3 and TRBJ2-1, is EAGVVQSPRYKIIEKKQPVAFWCNPISGHNTLYWYLQNLGQGPELLIRYENEEAVDDSQLPKDRFSAERLKGVDSTLKIQPAELGDSAVYLCASSSSGRRPNNEQFFGPGTRLTVL.

This chain's CDR3 is CSAQDRDRGTYEQYF. DNA for the CDR3: TGCAGTGCTCAAGACCGGGACAGGGGTACCTACGAGCAGTACTTC. The genes are TRBV20-1 and TRBJ2-7; 10 positions agree with TRBD1. The germline gives CDR1 DFQATT, CDR2 SNEGSKA (reference sequence). V was pared by 5 bases and J by 2 bases, with 9 bases of the junction left unmatched. This CDR3 spans 15 amino acids.

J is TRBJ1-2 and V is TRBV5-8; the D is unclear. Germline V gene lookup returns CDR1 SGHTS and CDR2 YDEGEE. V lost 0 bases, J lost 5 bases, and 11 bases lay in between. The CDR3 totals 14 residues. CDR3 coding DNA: TGTGCCAGCAGCTTGGGCGGGGTTCGGTATGGCTACACCTTC. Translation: CASSLGGVRYGYTF.

The DNA for the CDR3 is TGTGCCAGCAGTGAAGAAGGGACCTTAAATTCACCCCTCCACTTT. This translates into CASSEEGTLNSPLHF. The rearrangement joins TRBV6-1 to TRBJ1-6; weak D call: TRBD1 (5 bases). V gave up 1 base and J gave up 7 bases, with 11 bases separating them. The CDR3 sequence is 15 residues long. Germline V gives CDR1 MNHNS, CDR2 SASEGT.